This T cell receptor beta chain was captured by sequencing in a study of T cells of healthy individuals. This clonotype has ten or more counts. The germline V gene encodes CDR1 MNHEY and CDR2 SVGAGI. The V gene end was trimmed by 5 bases and the J gene end by 2 bases; junction bases not matched to a gene: 7. The CDR3 is 17 residues long. MiXCR, applied by TCRdb to the 5' RACE reads, yields one record per CDR3 protein. The sample shows fewer than 70,000 distinct CDR3 sequences, about 15% of them seen only once. The TCR comes from a human donor in good health. J is TRBJ2-5 and V is TRBV6-5; 14 nucleotides agree with TRBD2. The CDR3 region has the DNA TGTGCCAGCAGTCGGACTAGCGGGGGGTCTGTACAAGAGACCCAGTACTTC. This translates into CASSRTSGGSVQETQYF.